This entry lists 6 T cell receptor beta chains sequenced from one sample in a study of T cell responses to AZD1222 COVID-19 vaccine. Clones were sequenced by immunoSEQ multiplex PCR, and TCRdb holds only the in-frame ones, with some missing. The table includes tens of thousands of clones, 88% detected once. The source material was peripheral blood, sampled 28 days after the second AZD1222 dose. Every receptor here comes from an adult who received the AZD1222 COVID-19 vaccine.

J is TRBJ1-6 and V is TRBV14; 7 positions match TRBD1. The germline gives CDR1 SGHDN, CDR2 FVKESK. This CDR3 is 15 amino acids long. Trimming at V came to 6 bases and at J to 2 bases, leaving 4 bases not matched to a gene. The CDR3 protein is CASRMQGAYNSPLHF. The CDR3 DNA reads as TGTGCCAGCAGGATGCAGGGGGCCTATAATTCACCCCTCCACTTT.

The CDR3 coding sequence is TGCGCCAGCAGCGTCCTTGGGTCCGCCGGCAATGAGCAGTTCTTC. Its translation: CASSVLGSAGNEQFF. The chain recombines TRBV5-1 with TRBJ2-1; D is unclear. CDR1 and CDR2 from the germline V gene are SGHRS and YFSETQ. The CDR3 is 15 residues long. V was clipped by 4 bases and J by 6 bases, with 17 bases between them.

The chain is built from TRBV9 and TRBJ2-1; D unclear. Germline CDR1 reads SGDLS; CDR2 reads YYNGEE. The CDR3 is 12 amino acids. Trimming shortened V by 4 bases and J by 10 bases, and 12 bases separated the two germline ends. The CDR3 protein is CASSSQTVEQFF. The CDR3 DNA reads TGTGCCAGCAGCTCCCAGACCGTCGAGCAGTTCTTC.

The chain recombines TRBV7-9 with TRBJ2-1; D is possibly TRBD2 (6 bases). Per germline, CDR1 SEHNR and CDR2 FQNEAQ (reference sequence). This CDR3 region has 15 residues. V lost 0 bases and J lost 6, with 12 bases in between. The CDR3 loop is CASSLAGTARNEQFF. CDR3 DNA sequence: TGTGCCAGCAGCTTAGCCGGGACTGCACGCAATGAGCAGTTCTTC.

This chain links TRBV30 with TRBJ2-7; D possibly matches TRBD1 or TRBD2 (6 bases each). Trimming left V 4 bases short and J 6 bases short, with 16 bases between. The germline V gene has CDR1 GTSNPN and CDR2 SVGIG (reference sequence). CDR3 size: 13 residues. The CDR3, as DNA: TGTGCCTGGAATAGGGGGAGGATTGTCGAGCAGTACTTC. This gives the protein CAWNRGRIVEQYF.

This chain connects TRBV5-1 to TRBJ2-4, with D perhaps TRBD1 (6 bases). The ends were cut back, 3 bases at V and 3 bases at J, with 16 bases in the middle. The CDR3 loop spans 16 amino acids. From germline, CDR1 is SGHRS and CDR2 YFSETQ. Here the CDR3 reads CASSSGVGASKNIQYF. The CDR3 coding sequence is TGCGCCAGCAGCTCCGGAGTGGGGGCAAGCAAAAACATTCAGTACTTC.